These 4 T cell receptor beta chains were sequenced from one sample in a study of sequential checkpoint blockade in melanoma. Assay used: immunoSEQ multiplex PCR; TCRdb lists only in-frame clones, some missing. Of about 2,500 clones detected, 20% to 25% appear once; the ten largest clones hold nearly 25%. Treatment in this sample: randomized to nivolumab then ipilimumab (arm A) or the reverse (arm B). Sequenced here: tumor tissue (inferred from file names), sampled from a patient given nivolumab and ipilimumab in sequence. Receptor source: a human donor with melanoma.

In this sample, this clone turned up many times. The chain has TRBV11-3 and TRBJ2-7; D not certain. There are 17 residues in the CDR3. The V gene's germline CDR1 is SGHNT and CDR2 YENEEA. Trimming removed 1 base at V and 2 bases at J, with 18 bases between. For the CDR3, the DNA is TGTGCCAGCAGCTTAGTGGCACACAGTGACCTCACCTACGAGCAGTACTTC. Encoded protein: CASSLVAHSDLTYEQYF.

In this sample, this clone turned up a few times. The chain uses TRBV10-3 and TRBJ1-5; TRBD1 might be the D (5 bases). Germline-derived CDR1 and CDR2 are ENHRY and SYGVKD. Trimming took off 2 bases at V and 11 bases at J, with 13 bases between the two ends. CDR3 length: 13 residues. In nucleotides, the CDR3 is TGTGCCATCAGTGAGCGACCGGGGGAAGCCCAGCATTTT. This encodes CAISERPGEAQHF.

The table lists this clone with a few counts. The chain has TRBV28 and TRBJ2-5; 7 bases match TRBD1. CDR3 length: 17 amino acids. The germline gives CDR1 MDHEN, CDR2 SYDVKM. With 5 bases clipped from V and 6 bases from J, the junction kept 18 bases outside the gene matches. As DNA, the CDR3 is TGTGCCAGCAGTCTCATTTCGGCGTTCGACAGGGAAAAGACCCAGTACTTC. It is translated as CASSLISAFDREKTQYF.

The chain couples TRBV6-1 to TRBJ2-7; 8 positions match TRBD2. Looked up from germline, CDR1 is MNHNS and CDR2 is SASEGT. The CDR3 totals 16 residues. J lost 4 bases, V lost 1 base, and 9 bases had no gene match. As DNA, the CDR3 is TGTGCCAGCAGTGAAGGGAGATCGGGGGGGGCATACGAGCAGTACTTC. Encoded protein: CASSEGRSGGAYEQYF.